This TCR beta chain was obtained from a study of graft-versus-host responses after intestinal transplantation. Overall study context: Each recipient received a multivisceral, liver-intestinal, or isolated intestinal graft. Points from the study as a whole: HvG clone declines early post-transplant were associated with peak circulating GvH levels.

As for this clone: Its antigen is as yet unknown.

The assay was immunoSEQ multiplex PCR, and TCRdb's table has in-frame clones only and misses some. The table has more than 90,000 clones, about 92% seen once. CDR1 is GTSNPN and CDR2 is SVGIG in the germline V gene (reference sequence). This CDR3 is 13 amino acids long. Trimming cost V 4 bases and J 0 bases, with 7 bases left between them. J is TRBJ1-3 and V is TRBV30; D not resolved. This receptor was taken from a human donor who was the organ donor for an intestinal transplant. The sequences come from unstimulated CD4+ T cells sorted from spleen or lymph node cells, collected before transplant. The chain's CDR3 is CAWTAGSGNTIYF. DNA for the CDR3: TGTGCCTGGACGGCGGGCTCTGGAAACACCATATATTTT.